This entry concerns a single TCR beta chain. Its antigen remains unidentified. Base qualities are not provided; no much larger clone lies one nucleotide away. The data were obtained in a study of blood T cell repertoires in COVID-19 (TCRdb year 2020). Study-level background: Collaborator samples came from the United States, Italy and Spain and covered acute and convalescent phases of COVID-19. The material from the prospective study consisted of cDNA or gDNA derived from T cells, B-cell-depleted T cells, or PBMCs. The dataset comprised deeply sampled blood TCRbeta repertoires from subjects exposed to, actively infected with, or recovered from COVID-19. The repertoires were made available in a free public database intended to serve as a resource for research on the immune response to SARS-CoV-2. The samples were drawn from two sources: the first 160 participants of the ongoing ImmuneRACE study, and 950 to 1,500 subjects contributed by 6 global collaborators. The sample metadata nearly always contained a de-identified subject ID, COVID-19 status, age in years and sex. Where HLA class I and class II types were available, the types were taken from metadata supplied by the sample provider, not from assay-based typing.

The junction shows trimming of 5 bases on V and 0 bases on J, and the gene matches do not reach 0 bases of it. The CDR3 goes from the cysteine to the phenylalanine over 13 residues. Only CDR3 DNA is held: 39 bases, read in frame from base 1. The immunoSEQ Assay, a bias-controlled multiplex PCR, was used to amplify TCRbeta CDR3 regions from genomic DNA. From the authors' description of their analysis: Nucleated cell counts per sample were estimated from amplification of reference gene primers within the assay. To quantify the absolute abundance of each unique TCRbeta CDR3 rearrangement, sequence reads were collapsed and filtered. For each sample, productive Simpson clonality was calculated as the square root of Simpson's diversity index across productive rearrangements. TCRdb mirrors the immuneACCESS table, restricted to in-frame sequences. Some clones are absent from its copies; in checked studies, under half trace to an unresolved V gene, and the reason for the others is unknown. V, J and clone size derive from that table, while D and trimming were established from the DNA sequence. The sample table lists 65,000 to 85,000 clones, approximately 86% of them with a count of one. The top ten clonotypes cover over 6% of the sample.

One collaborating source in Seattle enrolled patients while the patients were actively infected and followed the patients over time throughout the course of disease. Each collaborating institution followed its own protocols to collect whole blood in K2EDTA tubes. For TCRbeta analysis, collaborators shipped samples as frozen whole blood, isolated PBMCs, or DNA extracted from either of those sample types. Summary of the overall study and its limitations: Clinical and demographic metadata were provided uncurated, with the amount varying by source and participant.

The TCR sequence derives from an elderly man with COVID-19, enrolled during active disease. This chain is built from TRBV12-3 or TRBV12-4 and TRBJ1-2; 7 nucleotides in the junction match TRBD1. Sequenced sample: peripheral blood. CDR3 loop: CASSGTANYGYTF. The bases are TGTGCCAGCAGTGGGACAGCTAACTATGGCTACACCTTC.